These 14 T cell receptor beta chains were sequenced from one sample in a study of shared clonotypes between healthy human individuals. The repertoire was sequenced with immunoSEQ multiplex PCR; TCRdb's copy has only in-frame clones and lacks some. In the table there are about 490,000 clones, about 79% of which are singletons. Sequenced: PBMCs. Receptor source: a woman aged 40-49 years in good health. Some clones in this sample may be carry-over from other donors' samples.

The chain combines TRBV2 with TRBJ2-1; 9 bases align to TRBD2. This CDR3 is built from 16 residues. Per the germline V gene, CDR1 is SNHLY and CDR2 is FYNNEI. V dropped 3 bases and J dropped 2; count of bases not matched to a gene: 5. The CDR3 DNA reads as TGTGCCAGCAGTGAGCTCCCTAGCGGGGCCTACAATGAGCAGTTCTTC. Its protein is CASSELPSGAYNEQFF.

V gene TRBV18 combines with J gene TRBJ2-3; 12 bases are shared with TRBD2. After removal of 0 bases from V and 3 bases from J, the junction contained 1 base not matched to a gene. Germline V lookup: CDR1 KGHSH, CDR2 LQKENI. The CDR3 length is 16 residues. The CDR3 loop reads CASSPPTSGRTDTQYF. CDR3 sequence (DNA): TGTGCCAGCTCACCACCGACTAGCGGGAGAACAGATACGCAGTATTTT.

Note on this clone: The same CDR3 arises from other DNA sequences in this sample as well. The CDR3: CASSLDSNTGELFF. The CDR3 nucleotides read TGCGCCAGCAGCTTGGACAGTAACACCGGGGAGCTGTTTTTT. The rearrangement uses TRBV5-1 and TRBJ2-2; D is ambiguous. This CDR3 spans 14 amino acids. Trimming removed 0 bases from V and 2 bases from J, with 5 bases in between. In germline, CDR1 is SGHRS, CDR2 YFSETQ.

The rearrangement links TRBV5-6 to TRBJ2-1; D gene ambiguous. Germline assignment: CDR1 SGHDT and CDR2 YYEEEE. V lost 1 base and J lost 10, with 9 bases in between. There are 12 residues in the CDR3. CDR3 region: CASSLPKREQFF. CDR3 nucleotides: TGTGCCAGCAGCTTGCCCAAGAGGGAGCAGTTCTTC.

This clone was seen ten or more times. CDR3 in amino acids: CASSLEQLGYGYTF. The CDR3 DNA follows: TGTGCCAGCAGCTTAGAACAGCTTGGCTATGGCTACACCTTC. The V call is TRBV11-2, the J call TRBJ1-2; D not certain. V lost 0 bases and J lost 4, with 9 bases in between. The germline V gene has CDR1 SGHAT and CDR2 FQNNGV. CDR3 length equals 14 residues.

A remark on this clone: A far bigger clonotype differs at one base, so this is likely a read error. The CDR3 sequence is CVSSIDTEYGYTF. CDR3 coding DNA: TGTGTCAGTAGTATAGATACAGAATATGGCTACACCTTC. The chain combines TRBV19 with TRBJ1-2; the D is unclear. Per germline, CDR1 LNHDA and CDR2 SQIVND (reference sequence). The CDR3 length is 13 residues.

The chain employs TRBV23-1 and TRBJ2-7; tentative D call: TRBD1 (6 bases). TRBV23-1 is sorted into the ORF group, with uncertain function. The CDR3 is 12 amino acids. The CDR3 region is CTPGQGHWEQYF. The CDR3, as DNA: TGCACTCCAGGGCAGGGGCACTGGGAGCAGTACTTC.

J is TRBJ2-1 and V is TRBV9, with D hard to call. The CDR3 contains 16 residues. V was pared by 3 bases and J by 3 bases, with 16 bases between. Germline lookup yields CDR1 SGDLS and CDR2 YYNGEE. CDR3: CASSADSSIVYNEQFF. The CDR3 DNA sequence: TGTGCCAGCAGCGCAGACTCGTCCATCGTCTACAATGAGCAGTTCTTC.

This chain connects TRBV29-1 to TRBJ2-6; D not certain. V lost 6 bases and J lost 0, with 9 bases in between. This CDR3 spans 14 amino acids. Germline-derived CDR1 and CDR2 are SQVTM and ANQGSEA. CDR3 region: CSVAQISGANVLTF. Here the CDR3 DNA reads TGCAGCGTAGCACAGATCTCTGGGGCCAACGTCCTGACTTTC.

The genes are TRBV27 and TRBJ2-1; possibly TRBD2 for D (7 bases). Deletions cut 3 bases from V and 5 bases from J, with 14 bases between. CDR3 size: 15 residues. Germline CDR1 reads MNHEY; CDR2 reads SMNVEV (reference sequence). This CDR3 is CASSLTGGLNNEQFF. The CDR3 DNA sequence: TGTGCCAGCAGTTTGACGGGGGGCCTGAACAATGAGCAGTTCTTC.

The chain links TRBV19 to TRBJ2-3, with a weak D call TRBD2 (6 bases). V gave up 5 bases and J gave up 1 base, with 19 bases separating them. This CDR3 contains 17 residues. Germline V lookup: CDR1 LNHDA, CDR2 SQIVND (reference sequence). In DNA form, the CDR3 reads TGTGCCAGTAGTTTCACTTTTTTAGGGACTGGCACAGATACGCAGTATTTT. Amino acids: CASSFTFLGTGTDTQYF.

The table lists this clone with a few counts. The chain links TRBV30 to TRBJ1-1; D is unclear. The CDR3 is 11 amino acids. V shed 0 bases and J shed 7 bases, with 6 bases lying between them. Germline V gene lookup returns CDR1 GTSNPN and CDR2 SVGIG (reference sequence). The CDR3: CAWSVDGEAFF. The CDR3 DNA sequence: TGTGCCTGGAGTGTGGACGGTGAAGCTTTCTTT.

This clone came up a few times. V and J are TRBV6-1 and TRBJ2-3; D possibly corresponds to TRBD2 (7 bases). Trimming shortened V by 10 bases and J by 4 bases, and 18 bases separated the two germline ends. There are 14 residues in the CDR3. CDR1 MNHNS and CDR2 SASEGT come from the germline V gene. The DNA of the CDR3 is TGTGCCACCGGGGGGTCAGGGGAAGCAGATACGCAGTATTTT. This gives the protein CATGGSGEADTQYF.

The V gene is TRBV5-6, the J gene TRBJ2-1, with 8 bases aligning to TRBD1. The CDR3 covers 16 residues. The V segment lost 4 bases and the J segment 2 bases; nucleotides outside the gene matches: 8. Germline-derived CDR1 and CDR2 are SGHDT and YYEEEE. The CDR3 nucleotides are TGTGCCAGCAGCGTCTACAGGGGGGACACCTACAATGAGCAGTTCTTC. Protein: CASSVYRGDTYNEQFF. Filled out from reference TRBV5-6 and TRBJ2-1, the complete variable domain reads DAGVTQSPTHLIKTRGQQVTLRCSPKSGHDTVSWYQQALGQGPQFIFQYYEEEERQRGNFPDRFSGHQFPNYSSELNVNALLLGDSALYLCASSVYRGDTYNEQFFGPGTRLTVL.